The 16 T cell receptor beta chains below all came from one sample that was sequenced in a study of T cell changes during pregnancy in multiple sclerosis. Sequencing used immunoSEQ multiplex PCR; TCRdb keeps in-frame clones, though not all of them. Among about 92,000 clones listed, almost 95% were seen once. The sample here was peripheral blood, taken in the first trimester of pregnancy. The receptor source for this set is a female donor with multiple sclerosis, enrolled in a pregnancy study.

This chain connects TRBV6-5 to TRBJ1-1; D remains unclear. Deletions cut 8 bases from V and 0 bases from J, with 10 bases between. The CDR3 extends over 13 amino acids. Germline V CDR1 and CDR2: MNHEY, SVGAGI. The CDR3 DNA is TGTGCCAGCGGTGAAAGCATGAACACTGAAGCTTTCTTT. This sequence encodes CASGESMNTEAFF.

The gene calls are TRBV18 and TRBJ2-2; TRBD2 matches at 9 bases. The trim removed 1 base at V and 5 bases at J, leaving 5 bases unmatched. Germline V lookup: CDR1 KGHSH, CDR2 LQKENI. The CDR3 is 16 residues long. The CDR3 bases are TGTGCCAGCTCACCACTGGCTAGCGGGGAGACCGGGGAGCTGTTTTTT. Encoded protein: CASSPLASGETGELFF.

The CDR3 bases are TGTGCCAGCACCACACTGATACAGGGGATGGGGTACGAGCAGTACTTC. This codes for CASTTLIQGMGYEQYF. The chain carries TRBV28 and TRBJ2-7, with 7 nucleotides matching TRBD1. J gave up 4 bases and V 7 bases, and 16 bases lay outside the gene matches. The CDR3 sequence is 16 residues long. The germline V gene encodes CDR1 MDHEN and CDR2 SYDVKM.

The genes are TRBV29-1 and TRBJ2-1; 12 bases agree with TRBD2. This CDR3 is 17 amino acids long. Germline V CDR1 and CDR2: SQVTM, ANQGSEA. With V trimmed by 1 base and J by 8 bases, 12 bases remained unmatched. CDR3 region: CSVEGIWSSGRVYEQFF. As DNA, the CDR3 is TGCAGCGTTGAAGGCATCTGGTCTAGCGGGAGGGTTTATGAGCAGTTCTTC.

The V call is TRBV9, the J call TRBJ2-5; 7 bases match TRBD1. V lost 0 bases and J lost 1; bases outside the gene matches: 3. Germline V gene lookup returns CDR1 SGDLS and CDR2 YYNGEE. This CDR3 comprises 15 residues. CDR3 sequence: CASSVGGQFQETQYF. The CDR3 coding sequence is TGTGCCAGCAGCGTAGGGGGACAGTTCCAAGAGACCCAGTACTTC.

The CDR3 protein is CASSPEQGSYNEQFF. CDR3 coding DNA: TGTGCCAGCAGTCCTGAACAGGGGTCCTACAATGAGCAGTTCTTC. The V call is TRBV13, the J call TRBJ2-1, with 7 positions matching TRBD1. This CDR3 is built from 15 residues. The V gene's germline CDR1 is PRHDT and CDR2 FYEKMQ (reference sequence). V shed 6 bases and J 1 base; nucleotides not matched to a gene: 6.

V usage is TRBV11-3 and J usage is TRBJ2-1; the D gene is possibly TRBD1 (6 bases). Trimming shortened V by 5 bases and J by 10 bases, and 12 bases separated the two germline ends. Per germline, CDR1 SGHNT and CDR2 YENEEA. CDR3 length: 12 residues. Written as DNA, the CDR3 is TGTGCCAGCAGCCAGGGGTTTGGGGAGCAGTTCTTC. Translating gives CASSQGFGEQFF. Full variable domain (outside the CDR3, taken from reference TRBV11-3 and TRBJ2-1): EAGVVQSPRYKIIEKKQPVAFWCNPISGHNTLYWYLQNLGQGPELLIRYENEEAVDDSQLPKDRFSAERLKGVDSTLKIQPAELGDSAVYLCASSQGFGEQFFGPGTRLTVL.

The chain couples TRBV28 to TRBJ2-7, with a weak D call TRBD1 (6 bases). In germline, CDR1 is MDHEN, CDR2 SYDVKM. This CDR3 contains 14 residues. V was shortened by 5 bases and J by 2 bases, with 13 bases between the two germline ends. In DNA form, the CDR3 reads TGTGCCAGCAGTCCGATAGGGGGTCCCTACGAGCAGTACTTC. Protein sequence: CASSPIGGPYEQYF.

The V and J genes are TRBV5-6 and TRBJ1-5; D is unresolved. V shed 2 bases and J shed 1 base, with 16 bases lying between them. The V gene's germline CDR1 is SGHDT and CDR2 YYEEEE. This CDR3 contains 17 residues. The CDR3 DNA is TGTGCCAGCAGCTTTGGAGGAAGGAGTTCAAGCAATCAGCCCCAGCATTTT. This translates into CASSFGGRSSSNQPQHF.

The CDR3 nucleotides read TGTGCCAGCAGTGCTGCCTACGAGCAGTACTTC. Protein sequence: CASSAAYEQYF. The chain carries TRBV6-1 and TRBJ2-7; D gene uncertain. Germline V gene lookup returns CDR1 MNHNS and CDR2 SASEGT. Trimming removed 4 bases at V and 2 bases at J, with 3 bases between. The length of the CDR3 is 11 residues.

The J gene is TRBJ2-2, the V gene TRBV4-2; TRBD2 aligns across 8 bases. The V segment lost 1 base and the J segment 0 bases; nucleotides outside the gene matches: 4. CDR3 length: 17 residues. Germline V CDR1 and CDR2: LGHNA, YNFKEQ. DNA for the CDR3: TGTGCCAGCAGCCAAGCCGGACTAGCCGCGAACACCGGGGAGCTGTTTTTT. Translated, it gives CASSQAGLAANTGELFF.

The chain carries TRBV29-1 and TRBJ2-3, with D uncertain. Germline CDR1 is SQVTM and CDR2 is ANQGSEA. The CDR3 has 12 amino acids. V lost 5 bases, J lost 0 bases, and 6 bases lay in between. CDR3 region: CSVRVSTDTQYF. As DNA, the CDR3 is TGCAGCGTTCGCGTTAGCACAGATACGCAGTATTTT.

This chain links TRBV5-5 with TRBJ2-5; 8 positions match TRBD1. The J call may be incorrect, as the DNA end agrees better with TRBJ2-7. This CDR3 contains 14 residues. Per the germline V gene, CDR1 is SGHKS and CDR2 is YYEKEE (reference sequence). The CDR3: CASSLGTGTYEQYF. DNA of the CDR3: TGTGCCAGCAGCTTGGGGACAGGGACCTACGAGCAGTACTTC.

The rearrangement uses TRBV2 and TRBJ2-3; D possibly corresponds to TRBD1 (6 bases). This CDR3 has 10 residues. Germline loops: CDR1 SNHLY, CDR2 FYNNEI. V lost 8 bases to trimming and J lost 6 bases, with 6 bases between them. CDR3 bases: TGTGCCAGCCAGGGGGATACGCAGTATTTT. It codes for CASQGDTQYF.

CDR3 amino acids: CASSQGDRGEETQYF. CDR3 in DNA: TGTGCCAGCAGCCAAGGGGACAGGGGAGAAGAGACCCAGTACTTC. The chain has TRBV4-2 and TRBJ2-5; 10 bases are a match to TRBD1. V was clipped by 1 base and J by 3 bases; unmatched bases: 2. CDR3 length: 15 residues. CDR1 and CDR2 (germline): LGHNA, YNFKEQ.

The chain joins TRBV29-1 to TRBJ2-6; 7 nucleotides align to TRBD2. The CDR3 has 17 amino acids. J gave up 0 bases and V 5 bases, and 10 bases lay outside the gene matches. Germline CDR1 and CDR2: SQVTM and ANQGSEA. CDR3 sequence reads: CSVSGLAGVSGANVLTF. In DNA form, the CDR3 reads TGCAGCGTTTCCGGACTGGCGGGGGTCTCTGGGGCCAACGTCCTGACTTTC.